This T cell receptor (beta chain) appears in the sequencing data of a study of long-term antiretroviral therapy in people with HIV. Whole-study findings and limits: Among HIV repertoires, CDR3 length ranges were narrower than those of controls. Dominant in the repertoire at all time points were clones expanded before ART.

Every single participant having HIV got treatment inside the United States. About this clone: Its antigen is unknown.

An immunoSEQ assay, version v3.0, was performed at survey level. Sequenced by immunoSEQ multiplex PCR; TCRdb stores in-frame clones only, minus some. The sample contains over 25,000 clones, nearly 90% of which appear only once. Germline V CDR1 and CDR2: MDHEN, SYDVKM. The trim removed 6 bases at V and 2 bases at J, leaving 13 bases unmatched. The CDR3 has 17 amino acids. This TCR derives from a man between 18 and 35 years old with HIV. The sequencing here drew on unsorted PBMCs, taken 1.1 years after starting antiretroviral therapy. The chain links TRBV28 to TRBJ1-5; 7 bases map to TRBD1. The CDR3 is CASRPGQRWGGNQPQHF. For the CDR3, the DNA is TGTGCCAGCAGGCCGGGACAGAGGTGGGGAGGCAATCAGCCCCAGCATTTT.